Shown below are 4 T cell receptor beta chains from a single sample sequenced in a study of T cells in Graves' hyperthyroidism and ophthalmopathy. The source material, RNA transcripts, was used to amplify TCR beta CDR3 regions. When the TCR CDR3 underwent first-round RT-PCR, the HTBI primer set was used. TCRdb used MiXCR to reprocess the multiplex PCR reads, holding one entry per CDR3 protein. Altogether 300,000 to 350,000 distinct CDR3 sequences are present, 15% to 20% being singletons, with the ten largest covering under 55%. Sequenced sample: blood. The receptors were sampled from a woman between 50 and 59 years old with Graves' hyperthyroidism.

In its sample, this clonotype was seen a few times. Germline is not matched at one junction end, which may reflect a read error. CDR3 DNA: TGTGCCGGCAGCCGCCAGGGGAATGAGCAGTTCTTC. Translating it yields CAGSRQGNEQFF. The chain has TRBV3-1 and TRBJ2-1, with D possibly matching TRBD1 (6 bases). Germline V lookup: CDR1 LGHDT, CDR2 YNNKEL (reference sequence). The CDR3 consists of 12 residues.

This clonotype has ten or more counts. The gene calls are TRBV10-3 and TRBJ2-1; 13 bases line up with TRBD2. V lost 4 bases to trimming and J lost 6 bases; unmatched junction nucleotides: 3. CDR1 is ENHRY, CDR2 SYGVKD, per germline. This CDR3 spans 15 amino acids. This chain's CDR3 is CAISGGLAGVNEQFF. In DNA form, the CDR3 reads TGTGCCATCAGTGGCGGACTAGCGGGAGTCAATGAGCAGTTCTTC.

The chain employs TRBV20-1 and TRBJ2-5, with no clear D. Trimming left V 5 bases short and J 5 bases short, with 18 bases between. The CDR3 totals 14 residues. Germline CDR1 and CDR2: DFQATT and SNEGSKA (reference sequence). Here the CDR3 DNA reads TGCAGTGCTCAGTTGGACCGTTCCCAGGAGACCCAGTACTTC. As protein: CSAQLDRSQETQYF.

V usage is TRBV29-1 and J usage is TRBJ1-1; 7 nucleotides match TRBD1. Germline CDR1 reads SQVTM; CDR2 reads ANQGSEA. The V gene end was trimmed by 5 bases and the J gene end by 3 bases; junction bases not matched to a gene: 6. The CDR3 extends over 13 amino acids. CDR3 nucleotides: TGCAGCGTTACAGGGGTGGCGGACACTGAAGCTTTCTTT. It codes for CSVTGVADTEAFF. Supplemented by reference TRBV29-1 and TRBJ1-1, the full variable domain reads SAVISQKPSRDICQRGTSLTIQCQVDSQVTMMFWYRQQPGQSLTLIATANQGSEATYESGFVIDKFPISRPNLTFSTLTVSNMSPEDSSIYLCSVTGVADTEAFFGQGTRLTVV.